The 16 T cell receptor beta chains presented below share a single source sample, sequenced in a study of control samples from healthy donors and cancer patients. Assay used: immunoSEQ multiplex PCR; TCRdb lists only in-frame clones, some missing. Of more than 100,000 clones in the sample, around 88% were seen once. The sequenced sample was PBMCs. The receptors come from a man in his 60s with lung cancer.

J is TRBJ2-1 and V is TRBV24-1; D possibly uses TRBD1 or TRBD2 (7 bases each). Germline CDR1 reads KGHDR; CDR2 reads SFDVKD. The CDR3 totals 16 residues. Trimming left V 4 bases short and J 0 bases short, with 12 bases between. The DNA of the CDR3 is TGTGCCACCAGTGACCCCAGGGGGGGCTCCTACAATGAGCAGTTCTTC. Translated: CATSDPRGGSYNEQFF.

The chain has TRBV5-4 and TRBJ1-4; weak D call: TRBD1 (6 bases). CDR3 length: 13 amino acids. V shed 4 bases and J shed 5 bases, with 9 bases lying between them. The germline V gene has CDR1 SGHNT and CDR2 YYREEE (reference sequence). Written as DNA, the CDR3 is TGTGCCAGCAGCGCTGGACAGAATGAAAAACTGTTTTTT. It codes for CASSAGQNEKLFF.

This sequence joins TRBV29-1 and TRBJ1-1; no clear D. The CDR3 consists of 16 residues. Trimming took off 0 bases at V and 9 bases at J, with 23 bases between the two ends. Germline loops: CDR1 SQVTM, CDR2 ANQGSEA. CDR3 in amino acids: CSVEDWYRADSPQAFF. Here the CDR3 DNA reads TGCAGCGTTGAAGATTGGTATAGGGCAGACTCTCCTCAAGCTTTCTTT.

V gene TRBV2 combines with J gene TRBJ2-1; TRBD1 matches 9 bases. The CDR3 loop spans 13 amino acids. After removal of 3 bases from V and 9 bases from J, the junction contained 3 bases not matched to a gene. CDR1 and CDR2 from the germline V gene are SNHLY and FYNNEI. CDR3 DNA sequence: TGTGCCAGCAGTGATGGACAGGGGAGTGAGCAGTTCTTC. It translates to CASSDGQGSEQFF. The entire variable domain, with the rest obtained from reference TRBV2 and TRBJ2-1, is as follows: EPEVTQTPSHQVTQMGQEVILRCVPISNHLYFYWYRQILGQKVEFLVSFYNNEISEKSEIFDDQFSVERPDGSNFTLKIRSTKLEDSAMYFCASSDGQGSEQFFGPGTRLTVL.

The rearrangement uses TRBV5-6 and TRBJ1-1; 11 bases are shared with TRBD1. The CDR3 has 18 residues. Germline CDR1 reads SGHDT; CDR2 reads YYEEEE. V lost 3 bases, J lost 4 bases, and 14 bases stayed unmatched. DNA of the CDR3: TGTGCCAGCAGCTCCCCTGTGGACAGGGGGCAGAGGAGCACTGAAGCTTTCTTT. It specifies CASSSPVDRGQRSTEAFF.

The chain uses TRBV5-8 and TRBJ2-4, with D maybe TRBD1 (5 bases). There are 15 residues in the CDR3. The germline V gene encodes CDR1 SGHTS and CDR2 YDEGEE. Trimming cost V 1 base and J 7 bases, with 15 bases left between them. CDR3 residues: CASSLFQGSGNIQYF. CDR3 nucleotides: TGTGCCAGCAGCTTGTTCCAGGGCAGTGGGAACATTCAGTACTTC.

The gene calls are TRBV6-5 and TRBJ1-3; D gene unclear. The CDR3 is made up of 13 amino acids. Trimming stripped 6 bases from V and 0 bases from J, with 6 bases between. Per germline, CDR1 MNHEY and CDR2 SVGAGI. The CDR3 region is CASRASSGNTIYF. CDR3 sequence (DNA): TGTGCCAGCAGGGCCTCCTCTGGAAACACCATATATTTT.

The chain is built from TRBV10-1 and TRBJ1-1; unclear D gene. The germline gives CDR1 WNHNN, CDR2 SYGVQD (reference sequence). Trimming removed 3 bases from V and 4 bases from J, with 9 bases in between. The CDR3 is 13 residues long. As DNA, the CDR3 is TGCGCCAGCAGTGAAAATTTGAGCACTGAAGCTTTCTTT. Translated, it gives CASSENLSTEAFF.

The V call is TRBV30, the J call TRBJ2-3; the D gene is possibly TRBD2 (5 bases). V shed 5 bases and J shed 10 bases, with 19 bases lying between them. The CDR3 has 13 residues. CDR1 and CDR2 (germline): GTSNPN, SVGIG (reference sequence). CDR3 coding DNA: TGTGCCTGGGAATTAGCGTCCCTAACGGCGCAGTATTTT. It translates to CAWELASLTAQYF.

V gene TRBV2 combines with J gene TRBJ1-6, with unresolved D. This CDR3 comprises 13 residues. V was cut by 2 bases and J by 6 bases, with 5 bases left in between. Germline CDR1 SNHLY, CDR2 FYNNEI. CDR3 bases: TGTGCCAGCAGTGAACAGACTAATTCACCCCTCCACTTT. Protein sequence: CASSEQTNSPLHF.

This clone was picked up many times. The identical CDR3 is also encoded by other nucleotide sequences in the sample. The V call is TRBV7-9, the J call TRBJ1-1; TRBD1 is a possible D gene (6 bases). Germline V gene lookup returns CDR1 SEHNR and CDR2 FQNEAQ (reference sequence). The CDR3 has 13 amino acids. The V gene lost 4 bases and the J gene lost 1 base, with 7 bases spanning the gap. The CDR3 bases are TGTGCCAGCAGCTCACAGGGGAACACTGAAGCTTTCTTT. It yields the protein CASSSQGNTEAFF.

The V gene is TRBV4-1, the J gene TRBJ1-4; TRBD1 is a possible D gene (5 bases). The germline V gene has CDR1 MGHRA and CDR2 YSYEKL. The V and J ends lost 1 base and 8 bases respectively, with 11 bases between them. The length of the CDR3 is 14 residues. CDR3 sequence reads: CASSQVSGREKLFF. In DNA, the CDR3 is TGCGCCAGCAGCCAAGTTTCAGGGCGAGAAAAACTGTTTTTT.

In regard to this clone: The sample holds other DNA sequences that translate to the same CDR3. The J gene is TRBJ2-3, the V gene TRBV5-1, with D tentatively TRBD1 (6 bases). The length of the CDR3 is 15 residues. Trimming stripped 0 bases from V and 1 base from J, with 9 bases between. CDR1 and CDR2 (germline): SGHRS, YFSETQ. Here the CDR3 DNA reads TGCGCCAGCAGCTTGGACAGGGCACGCACAGATACGCAGTATTTT. Translation gives CASSLDRARTDTQYF.

This clone was observed a single time. The gene calls are TRBV5-6 and TRBJ2-3, with 7 bases matching TRBD2. Germline assignment: CDR1 SGHDT and CDR2 YYEEEE. This CDR3 has 17 amino acids. V gave up 2 bases and J gave up 1 base; unmatched junction bases: 10. CDR3 protein: CASSLTYPGGRTDTQYF. Here the CDR3 DNA reads TGTGCCAGCAGCTTAACTTACCCGGGGGGTCGCACAGATACGCAGTATTTT.

For this clone: The junction and the germline gene differ at one end; a read error may be behind it. V gene TRBV10-3 combines with J gene TRBJ1-5; unclear D gene. This CDR3 is 13 amino acids long. Germline V gives CDR1 ENHRY, CDR2 SYGVKD. The CDR3 bases are TGTGCCATCAGGGAGTTCAGCAATCAGCCCCAGCATTTT. Its protein is CAIREFSNQPQHF.

Here the CDR3 reads CASSEVVGNTEAFF. The CDR3 DNA sequence: TGTGCCAGCAGTGAAGTGGTAGGGAACACTGAAGCTTTCTTT. V usage is TRBV6-1 and J usage is TRBJ1-1; D call uncertain. The germline CDR1 and CDR2 sequences are MNHNS and SASEGT. The V and J ends lost 1 base and 1 base respectively, with 7 bases between them. CDR3 size: 14 residues.